This record looks at one TCR beta chain sequence and its context. The CDR3 contains 14 residues. CDR1 and CDR2 (germline): MNHEY, SVGAGI. V lost 5 bases and J lost 1, with 11 bases in between. Sequencing was performed with immunoSEQ multiplex PCR; in TCRdb, only in-frame clones are kept and a portion is missing. The data contain tens of thousands of clones, around 87% of them singletons. The data were taken from a study of control samples from healthy donors and cancer patients. Sequenced sample: PBMCs. The source is a woman in her fifties or sixties with head and neck cancer. The J gene is TRBJ2-5, the V gene TRBV6-5; no reliable D call. The CDR3 DNA is TGTGCCAGCAGTCACGACCTCACCCAAGAGACCCAGTACTTC. It yields the protein CASSHDLTQETQYF.